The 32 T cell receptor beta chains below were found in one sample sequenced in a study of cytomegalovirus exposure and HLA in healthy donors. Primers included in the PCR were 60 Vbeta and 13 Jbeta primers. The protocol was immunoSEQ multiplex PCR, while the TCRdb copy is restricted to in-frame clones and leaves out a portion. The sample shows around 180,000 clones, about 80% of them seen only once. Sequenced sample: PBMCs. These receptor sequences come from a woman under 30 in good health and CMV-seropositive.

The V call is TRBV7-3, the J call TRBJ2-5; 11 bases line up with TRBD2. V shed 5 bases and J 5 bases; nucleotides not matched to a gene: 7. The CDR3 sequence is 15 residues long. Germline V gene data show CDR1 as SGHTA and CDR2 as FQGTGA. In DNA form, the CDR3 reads TGTGCCAGCAGCCCATTAGCGGGGGGGTCGGAGACCCAGTACTTC. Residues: CASSPLAGGSETQYF.

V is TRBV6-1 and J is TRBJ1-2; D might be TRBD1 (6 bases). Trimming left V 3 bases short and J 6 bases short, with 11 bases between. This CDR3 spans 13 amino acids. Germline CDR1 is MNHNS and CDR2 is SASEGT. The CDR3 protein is CASSDRGVDGYTF. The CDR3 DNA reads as TGTGCCAGCAGTGACAGGGGAGTAGATGGCTACACCTTC.

The DNA for the CDR3 is TGTGCCTATAACCCTCCGGGACAGGGGGTCTATGGCTACACCTTC. This translates into CAYNPPGQGVYGYTF. The J gene is TRBJ1-2, the V gene TRBV2, with 11 nucleotides matching TRBD1. The V gene end was trimmed by 11 bases and the J gene end by 4 bases; junction bases not matched to a gene: 12. CDR1 is SNHLY, CDR2 FYNNEI, per germline. The CDR3 is 15 amino acids.

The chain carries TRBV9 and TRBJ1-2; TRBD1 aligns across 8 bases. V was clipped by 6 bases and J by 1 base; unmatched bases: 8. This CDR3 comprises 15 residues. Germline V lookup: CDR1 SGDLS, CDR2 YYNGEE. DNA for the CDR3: TGTGCCAGCACCTTTGGACAGGGAGGTAACTATGGCTACACCTTC. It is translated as CASTFGQGGNYGYTF.

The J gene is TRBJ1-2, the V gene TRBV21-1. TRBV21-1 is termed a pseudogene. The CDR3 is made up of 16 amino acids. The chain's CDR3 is CASSKGVKGANYGYTF. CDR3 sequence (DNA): TGTGCCAGCAGCAAAGGGGTGAAGGGAGCTAACTATGGCTACACCTTC.

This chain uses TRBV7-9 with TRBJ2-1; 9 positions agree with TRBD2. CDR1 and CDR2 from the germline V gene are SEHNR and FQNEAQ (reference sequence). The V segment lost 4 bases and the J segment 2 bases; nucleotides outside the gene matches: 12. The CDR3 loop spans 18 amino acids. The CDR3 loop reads CASSSQIGSSGAYNEQFF. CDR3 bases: TGTGCCAGCAGCTCCCAAATAGGTTCTAGCGGGGCCTACAATGAGCAGTTCTTC.

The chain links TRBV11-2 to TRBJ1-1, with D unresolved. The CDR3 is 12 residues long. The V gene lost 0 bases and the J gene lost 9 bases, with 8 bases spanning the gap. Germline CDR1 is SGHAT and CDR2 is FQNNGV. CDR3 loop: CASSLESQKAFF. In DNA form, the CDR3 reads TGTGCCAGCAGCTTAGAATCACAGAAAGCTTTCTTT.

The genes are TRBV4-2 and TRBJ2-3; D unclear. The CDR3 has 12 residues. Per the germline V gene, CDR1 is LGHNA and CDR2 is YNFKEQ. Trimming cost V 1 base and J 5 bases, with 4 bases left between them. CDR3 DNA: TGTGCCAGCAGCCAAGGTCGAGATACGCAGTATTTT. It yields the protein CASSQGRDTQYF.

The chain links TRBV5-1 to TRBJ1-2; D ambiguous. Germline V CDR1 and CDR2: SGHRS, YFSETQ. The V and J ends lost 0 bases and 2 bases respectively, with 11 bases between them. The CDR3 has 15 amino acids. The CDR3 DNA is TGCGCCAGCAGCTTGGCCGTGGCGGAGAACTATGGCTACACCTTC. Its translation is CASSLAVAENYGYTF.

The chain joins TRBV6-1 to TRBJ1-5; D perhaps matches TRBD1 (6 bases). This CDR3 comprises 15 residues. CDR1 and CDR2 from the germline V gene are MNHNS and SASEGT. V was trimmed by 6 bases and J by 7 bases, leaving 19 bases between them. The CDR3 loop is CASRTGGEGWQPQHF. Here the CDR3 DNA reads TGTGCCAGCAGGACAGGCGGGGAGGGGTGGCAGCCCCAGCATTTT.

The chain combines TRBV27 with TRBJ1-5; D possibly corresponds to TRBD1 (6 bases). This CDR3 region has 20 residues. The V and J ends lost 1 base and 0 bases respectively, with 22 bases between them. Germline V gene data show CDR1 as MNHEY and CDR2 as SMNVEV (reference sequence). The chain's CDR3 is CASSLCQFRRGANSNQPQHF. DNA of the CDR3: TGTGCCAGCAGTTTATGTCAATTCCGTCGGGGGGCGAATAGCAATCAGCCCCAGCATTTT.

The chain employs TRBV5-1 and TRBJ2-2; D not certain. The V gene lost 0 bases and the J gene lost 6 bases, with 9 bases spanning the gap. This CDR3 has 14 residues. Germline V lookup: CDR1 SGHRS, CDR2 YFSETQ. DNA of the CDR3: TGCGCCAGCAGCTTGGAGGCGAGCGCCGGGGAGCTGTTTTTT. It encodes CASSLEASAGELFF.

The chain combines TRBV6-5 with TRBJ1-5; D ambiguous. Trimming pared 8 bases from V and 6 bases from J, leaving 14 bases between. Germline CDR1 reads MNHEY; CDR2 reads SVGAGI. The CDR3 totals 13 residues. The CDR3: CASWGGLGQPQHF. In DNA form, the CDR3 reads TGTGCCAGCTGGGGAGGTCTCGGTCAGCCCCAGCATTTT.

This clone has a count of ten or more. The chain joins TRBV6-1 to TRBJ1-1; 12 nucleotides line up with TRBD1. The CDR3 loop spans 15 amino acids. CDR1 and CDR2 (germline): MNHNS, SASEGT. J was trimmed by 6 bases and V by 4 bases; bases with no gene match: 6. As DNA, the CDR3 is TGTGCCAGCAGTGTAGGGACAGGGGGCGTCGCTGAAGCTTTCTTT. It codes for CASSVGTGGVAEAFF.

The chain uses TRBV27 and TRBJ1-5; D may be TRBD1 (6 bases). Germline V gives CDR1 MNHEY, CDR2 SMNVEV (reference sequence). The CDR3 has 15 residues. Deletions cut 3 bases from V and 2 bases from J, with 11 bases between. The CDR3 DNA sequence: TGTGCCAGCAGTTTGGATTACAGGGGCAATCAGCCCCAGCATTTT. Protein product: CASSLDYRGNQPQHF.

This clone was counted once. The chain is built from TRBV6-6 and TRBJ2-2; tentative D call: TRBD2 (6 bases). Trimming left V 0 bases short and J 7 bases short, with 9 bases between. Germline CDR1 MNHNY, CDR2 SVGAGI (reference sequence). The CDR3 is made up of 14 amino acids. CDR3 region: CASSYSKGGGELFF. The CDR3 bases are TGTGCCAGCAGTTACTCAAAGGGAGGCGGGGAGCTGTTTTTT.

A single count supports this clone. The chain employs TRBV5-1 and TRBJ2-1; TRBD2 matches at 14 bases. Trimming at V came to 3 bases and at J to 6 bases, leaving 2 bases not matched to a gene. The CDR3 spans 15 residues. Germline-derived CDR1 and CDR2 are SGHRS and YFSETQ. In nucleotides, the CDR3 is TGCGCCAGCAGCTGGACTAGCGGGGGGAGCAATGAGCAGTTCTTC. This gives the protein CASSWTSGGSNEQFF.

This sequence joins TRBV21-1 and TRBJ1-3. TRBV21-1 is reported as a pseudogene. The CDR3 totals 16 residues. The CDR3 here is CASSKGTGGSGNTIYF. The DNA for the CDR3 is TGTGCCAGCAGCAAAGGTACTGGCGGCTCTGGAAACACCATATATTTT.

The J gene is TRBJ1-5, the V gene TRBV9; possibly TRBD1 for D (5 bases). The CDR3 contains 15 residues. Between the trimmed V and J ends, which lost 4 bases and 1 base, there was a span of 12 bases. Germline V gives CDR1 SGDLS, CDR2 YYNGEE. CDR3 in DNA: TGTGCCAGCAGCCGGGGAGGGGAGAGCAATCAGCCCCAGCATTTT. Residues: CASSRGGESNQPQHF.

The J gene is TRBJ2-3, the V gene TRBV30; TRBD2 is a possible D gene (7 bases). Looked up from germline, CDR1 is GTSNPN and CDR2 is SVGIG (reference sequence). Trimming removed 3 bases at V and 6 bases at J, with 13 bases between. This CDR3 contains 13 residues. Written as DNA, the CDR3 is TGTGCCTGGAGCCGGGGGGCCAGCGATACGCAGTATTTT. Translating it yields CAWSRGASDTQYF.

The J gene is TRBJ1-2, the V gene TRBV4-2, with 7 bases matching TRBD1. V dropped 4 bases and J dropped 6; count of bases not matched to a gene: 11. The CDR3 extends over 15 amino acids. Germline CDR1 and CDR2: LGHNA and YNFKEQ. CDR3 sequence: CASSRQRGGGDGYTF. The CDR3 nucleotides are TGTGCCAGCAGCCGACAAAGAGGAGGGGGCGATGGCTACACCTTC.

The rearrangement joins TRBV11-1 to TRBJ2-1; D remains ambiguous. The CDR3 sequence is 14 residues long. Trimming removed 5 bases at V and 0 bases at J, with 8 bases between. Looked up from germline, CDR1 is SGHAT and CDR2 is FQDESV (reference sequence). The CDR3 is CASSDGDSYNEQFF. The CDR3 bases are TGTGCCAGCAGCGACGGAGACTCCTACAATGAGCAGTTCTTC.

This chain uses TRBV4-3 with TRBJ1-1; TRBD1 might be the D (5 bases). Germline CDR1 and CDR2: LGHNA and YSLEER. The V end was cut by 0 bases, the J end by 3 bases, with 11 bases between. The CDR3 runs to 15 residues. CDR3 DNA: TGCGCCAGCAGCCAAGAACGGGGGGGGTACACTGAAGCTTTCTTT. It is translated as CASSQERGGYTEAFF.

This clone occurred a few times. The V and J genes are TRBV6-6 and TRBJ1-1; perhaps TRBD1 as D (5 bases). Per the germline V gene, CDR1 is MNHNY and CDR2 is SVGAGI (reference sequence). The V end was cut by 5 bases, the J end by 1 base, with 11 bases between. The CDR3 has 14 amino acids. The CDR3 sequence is CASSRIGQNTEAFF. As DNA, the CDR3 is TGTGCCAGCAGTCGGATCGGACAGAACACTGAAGCTTTCTTT.

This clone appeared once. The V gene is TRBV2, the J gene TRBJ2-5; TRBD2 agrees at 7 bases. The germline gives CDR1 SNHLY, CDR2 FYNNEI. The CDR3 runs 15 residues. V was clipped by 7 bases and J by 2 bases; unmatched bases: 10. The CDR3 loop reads CASKLAGVRQETQYF. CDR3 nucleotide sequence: TGTGCCAGCAAGTTGGCGGGAGTCAGACAAGAGACCCAGTACTTC.

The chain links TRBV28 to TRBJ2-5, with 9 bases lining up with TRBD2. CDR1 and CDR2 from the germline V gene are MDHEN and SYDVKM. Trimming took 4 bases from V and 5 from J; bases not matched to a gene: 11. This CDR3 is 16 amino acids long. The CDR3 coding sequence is TGTGCCAGCAGTTCCGTAGGCGGGGGGGCCGGGGAGACCCAGTACTTC. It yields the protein CASSSVGGGAGETQYF.

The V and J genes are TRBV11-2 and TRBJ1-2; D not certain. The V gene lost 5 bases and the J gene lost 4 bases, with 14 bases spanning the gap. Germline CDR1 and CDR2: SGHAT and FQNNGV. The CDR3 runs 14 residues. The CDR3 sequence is CASSRGGEIYGYTF. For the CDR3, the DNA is TGTGCCAGCAGCCGTGGCGGCGAGATCTATGGCTACACCTTC.

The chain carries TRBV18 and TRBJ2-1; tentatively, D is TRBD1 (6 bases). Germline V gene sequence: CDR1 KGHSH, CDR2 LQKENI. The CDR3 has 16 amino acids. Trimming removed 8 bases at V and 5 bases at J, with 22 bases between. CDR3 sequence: CASTVQGGYLDNEQFF. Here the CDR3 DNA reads TGTGCCAGCACCGTACAGGGCGGCTACCTCGACAATGAGCAGTTCTTC.

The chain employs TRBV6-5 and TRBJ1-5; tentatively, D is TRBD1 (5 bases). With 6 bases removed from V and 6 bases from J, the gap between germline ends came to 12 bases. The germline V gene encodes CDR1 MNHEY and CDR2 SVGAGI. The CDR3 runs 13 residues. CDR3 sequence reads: CASSQGEVQPQHF. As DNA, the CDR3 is TGTGCCAGCAGCCAGGGTGAGGTTCAGCCCCAGCATTTT.

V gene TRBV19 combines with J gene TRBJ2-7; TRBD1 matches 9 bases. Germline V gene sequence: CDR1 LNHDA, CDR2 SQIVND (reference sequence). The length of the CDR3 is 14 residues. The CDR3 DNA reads TGTGCCAGTAGTACCGCTAAACCGGGACAGGGCCGTTGCGTC. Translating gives CASSTAKPGQGRCV.

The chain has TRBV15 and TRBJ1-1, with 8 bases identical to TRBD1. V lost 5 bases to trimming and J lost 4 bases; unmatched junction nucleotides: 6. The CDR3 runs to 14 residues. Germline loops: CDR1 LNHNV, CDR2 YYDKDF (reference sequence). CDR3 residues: CATSDRGRATEAFF. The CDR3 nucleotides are TGTGCCACCAGCGACAGGGGTAGGGCCACTGAAGCTTTCTTT.

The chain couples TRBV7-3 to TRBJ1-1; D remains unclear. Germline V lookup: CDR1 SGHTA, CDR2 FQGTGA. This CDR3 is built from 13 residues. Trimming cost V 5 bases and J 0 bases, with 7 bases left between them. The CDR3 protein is CASSTNMNTEAFF. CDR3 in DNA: TGTGCCAGCAGCACAAATATGAACACTGAAGCTTTCTTT. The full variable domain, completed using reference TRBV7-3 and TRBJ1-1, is GAGVSQTPSNKVTEKGKYVELRCDPISGHTALYWYRQSLGQGPEFLIYFQGTGAADDSGLPNDRFFAVRPEGSVSTLKIQRTERGDSAVYLCASSTNMNTEAFFGQGTRLTVV.